The source of this TCR beta chain is a study of OX40 agonist ivuxolimab in advanced cancers. Study-level background: The eligibility criteria allowed prior anti-PD-1, anti-PD-L1 or anti-CTLA-4 therapy, and around 38% had some.

This CDR3 spans 15 amino acids. From germline, CDR1 is SGHRS and CDR2 YFSETQ. Losses at the gene ends were 4 bases for V and 5 bases for J; bases not matched to a gene: 8. Profiled with immunoSEQ multiplex PCR; TCRdb holds only in-frame clones, not every one. The table has about 61,000 clones, 82% seen once. The sequence came from an adult with an advanced solid tumor such as melanoma, head and neck, liver or kidney cancer. The gene calls are TRBV5-1 and TRBJ2-5; 10 bases align to TRBD1. The sample was CD4+ or CD8+ T cells sorted from blood, taken in a trial of the OX40 agonist ivuxolimab. CDR3 nucleotides: TGCGCCAGCAGCCCCCAGACAGGGGGCAGGGAGACCCAGTACTTC. This sequence encodes CASSPQTGGRETQYF.